Each of the 26 T cell receptor beta chains below was sequenced from the same sample in a study of T cells after yellow fever vaccination. MiXCR was run by TCRdb on the 5' RACE reads, yielding one entry per CDR3 protein. The sample consists of about 260,000 distinct CDR3 sequences, 10% to 15% of them appearing once. Material: CD4+ T cells sorted from PBMCs, obtained 45 days after the yellow fever booster vaccination. All receptors derive from a man between 25 and 39 years old who received the YFV17D yellow fever vaccine.

The chain has TRBV6-5 and TRBJ1-1; TRBD1 agrees at 7 bases. The CDR3 loop spans 16 amino acids. Trimming removed 2 bases from V and 11 bases from J; junction bases left unmatched: 17. CDR1 and CDR2 (germline): MNHEY, SVGAGI. The CDR3: CASSYLVRGTPWGAFF. The CDR3 nucleotides are TGTGCCAGCAGTTACCTGGTCAGGGGGACTCCCTGGGGGGCTTTCTTT.

The chain links TRBV20-1 to TRBJ2-4; TRBD1 matches at 9 bases. The trim removed 6 bases at V and 7 bases at J, leaving 13 bases unmatched. The CDR3 has 15 amino acids. Per germline, CDR1 DFQATT and CDR2 SNEGSKA (reference sequence). CDR3 in DNA: TGCAGTGCCCCCCCCGCGGGGACAGGGAGGAACATTCAGTACTTC. Translated, it gives CSAPPAGTGRNIQYF.

This CDR3 reads CAGRTSTNTGELFF. The CDR3 nucleotides are TGTGCCGGCCGGACGAGTACGAACACCGGGGAGCTGTTTTTT. V gene TRBV28 combines with J gene TRBJ2-2; no reliable D call. The ends were cut back, 11 bases at V and 0 bases at J, with 13 bases in the middle. Per germline, CDR1 MDHEN and CDR2 SYDVKM. This CDR3 contains 14 residues. The entire variable domain, with the rest obtained from reference TRBV28 and TRBJ2-2, is as follows: DVKVTQSSRYLVKRTGEKVFLECVQDMDHENMFWYRQDPGLGLRLIYFSYDVKMKEKGDIPEGYSVSREKKERFSLILESASTNQTSMYLCAGRTSTNTGELFFGEGSRLTVL.

This clonotype was seen only a few times. This sequence joins TRBV6-1 and TRBJ1-5; TRBD1 matches 7 bases. This CDR3 has 15 residues. In germline, CDR1 is MNHNS, CDR2 SASEGT. After removal of 6 bases from V and 2 bases from J, the junction contained 7 bases not matched to a gene. CDR3 in amino acids: CASRNAGGGNQPQHF. CDR3 sequence (DNA): TGTGCCAGCAGAAACGCAGGGGGAGGCAATCAGCCCCAGCATTTT.

CDR3 residues: CASSLAGTGANTGELFF. The CDR3 DNA reads as TGCGCCAGCAGCTTGGCCGGGACAGGGGCTAACACCGGGGAGCTGTTTTTT. The chain employs TRBV5-1 and TRBJ2-2, with 10 bases fitting TRBD1. J was trimmed by 2 bases and V by 0 bases; bases with no gene match: 4. Per germline, CDR1 SGHRS and CDR2 YFSETQ. The CDR3 spans 17 residues.

The chain is built from TRBV20-1 and TRBJ2-1; TRBD1 aligns across 7 bases. Trimming removed 6 bases from V and 0 bases from J; junction bases left unmatched: 8. CDR1 is DFQATT and CDR2 is SNEGSKA in the germline V gene (reference sequence). The CDR3 is made up of 15 amino acids. This CDR3 reads CSAKAGTDSYNEQFF. Written as DNA, the CDR3 is TGCAGTGCGAAAGCCGGGACAGACTCCTACAATGAGCAGTTCTTC.

This clonotype was detected many times. This chain links TRBV7-2 with TRBJ2-3; 7 nucleotides align to TRBD2. The trim removed 3 bases at V and 6 bases at J, leaving 3 bases unmatched. The CDR3 runs to 13 residues. CDR1 SGHTA and CDR2 FQGNSA come from the germline V gene. The DNA for the CDR3 is TGTGCCAGCAGCTTCGCGGGAGCGGATACGCAGTATTTT. This codes for CASSFAGADTQYF.

The chain is built from TRBV20-1 and TRBJ1-5, with D possibly being TRBD1 (5 bases). The germline V gene encodes CDR1 DFQATT and CDR2 SNEGSKA (reference sequence). This CDR3 spans 14 amino acids. CDR3 bases: TGCAGCGCAAACAGAGGGGCGAGGGGTCAGCCCCAGCATTTT. Amino acid sequence: CSANRGARGQPQHF.

This clonotype was detected a few times. The rearrangement uses TRBV20-1 and TRBJ2-2, with D possibly matching TRBD2 (7 bases). Germline V gene sequence: CDR1 DFQATT, CDR2 SNEGSKA (reference sequence). This CDR3 has 17 amino acids. Trimming removed 3 bases at V and 3 bases at J, with 20 bases between. This CDR3 is CSASVGGLASDTGELFF. DNA of the CDR3: TGCAGTGCTAGCGTGGGGGGGCTGGCGTCCGACACCGGGGAGCTGTTTTTT.

The CDR3 region is CSVAKTSYEQYF. CDR3 in DNA: TGCAGCGTTGCCAAGACCTCCTACGAGCAGTACTTC. The chain recombines TRBV29-1 with TRBJ2-7; D is unclear. Between the trimmed V and J ends, which lost 4 bases and 0 bases, there was a span of 7 bases. The germline V gene has CDR1 SQVTM and CDR2 ANQGSEA. The CDR3 is 12 amino acids.

CDR3 in DNA: TGTGCCAGCAGTGAATCTATCTTAGCGGGATTTAGCGGGGAGCAGTACTTC. This encodes CASSESILAGFSGEQYF. The chain links TRBV25-1 to TRBJ2-7; 8 nucleotides align to TRBD2. The CDR3 extends over 17 amino acids. From germline, CDR1 is MGHDK and CDR2 SYGVNS. Trimming removed 1 base from V and 7 bases from J; junction bases left unmatched: 15.

This clonotype turned up a few times. V usage is TRBV20-1 and J usage is TRBJ1-1, with D possibly being TRBD1 (5 bases). CDR1 is DFQATT, CDR2 SNEGSKA, per germline (reference sequence). The CDR3 sequence is 14 residues long. Trimming pared 1 base from V and 3 bases from J, leaving 12 bases between. CDR3 protein: CSARVGGSHTEAFF. Written as DNA, the CDR3 is TGCAGTGCTAGAGTGGGGGGGTCACACACTGAAGCTTTCTTT.

The chain recombines TRBV7-3 with TRBJ2-1; 14 bases are a match to TRBD2. Germline V gives CDR1 SGHTA, CDR2 FQGTGA. The CDR3 has 17 residues. V lost 4 bases and J lost 0; bases outside the gene matches: 2. As DNA, the CDR3 is TGTGCCAGCAGCTCCGGGACTAGCGGGAGCTCCTACAATGAGCAGTTCTTC. Amino acid sequence: CASSSGTSGSSYNEQFF.

Only a few counts were recorded for this clonotype. CDR3 in amino acids: CASSPEGRGTQYF. In DNA form, the CDR3 reads TGTGCCAGCTCACCAGAAGGTCGGGGGACCCAGTACTTC. V usage is TRBV18 and J usage is TRBJ2-5; weak D call: TRBD2 (5 bases). V dropped 2 bases and J dropped 7 bases, with 11 bases sitting between them. The V gene's germline CDR1 is KGHSH and CDR2 LQKENI. The CDR3 is 13 amino acids. The full variable domain, in which reference TRBV18 and TRBJ2-5 provide the parts outside the CDR3, is NAGVMQNPRHLVRRRGQEARLRCSPMKGHSHVYWYRQLPEEGLKFMVYLQKENIIDESGMPKERFSAEFPKEGPSILRIQQVVRGDSAAYFCASSPEGRGTQYFGPGTRLLVL.

This clonotype has ten or more counts. The chain has TRBV6-1 and TRBJ1-5; 7 bases map to TRBD1. The CDR3 extends over 14 amino acids. V shed 0 bases and J 6 bases; nucleotides not matched to a gene: 2. The germline CDR1 and CDR2 sequences are MNHNS and SASEGT. The CDR3 sequence: CASSEAGGGQPQHF. The CDR3 nucleotides read TGTGCCAGCAGTGAAGCAGGGGGCGGTCAGCCCCAGCATTTT.

The rearrangement links TRBV12-3 or TRBV12-4 to TRBJ2-7; D ambiguous. V was pared by 6 bases and J by 6 bases, with 12 bases between. This CDR3 comprises 12 residues. The CDR3 is CASSPLRSEQYF. As DNA, the CDR3 is TGTGCCAGCAGCCCGCTCAGGAGCGAGCAGTACTTC.

In its sample, this clonotype was seen many times. The CDR3 nucleotides are TGTGCCAGCAGTTTAGCCGTCCAAGAGACCCAGTACTTC. It specifies CASSLAVQETQYF. V is TRBV12-3 or TRBV12-4 and J is TRBJ2-5; D unresolved. Deletions cut 0 bases from V and 1 base from J, with 3 bases between. The CDR3 consists of 13 residues.

This clonotype was detected a few times. The rearrangement joins TRBV6-1 to TRBJ2-5; no clear D gene. V gave up 7 bases and J gave up 4 bases, with 7 bases separating them. Germline V gene lookup returns CDR1 MNHNS and CDR2 SASEGT. The CDR3 runs 11 residues. As DNA, the CDR3 is TGTGCCAGCACTAGAACAGAGACCCAGTACTTC. This gives the protein CASTRTETQYF.

The chain has TRBV5-6 and TRBJ2-7, with TRBD1 identical over 10 bases. This CDR3 comprises 15 residues. J lost 4 bases, V lost 5 bases, and 9 bases had no gene match. CDR1 and CDR2 from the germline V gene are SGHDT and YYEEEE. CDR3 residues: CASSRAGTGVYEQYF. The DNA of the CDR3 is TGTGCCAGCAGTCGGGCGGGGACAGGGGTTTACGAGCAGTACTTC.

The rearrangement uses TRBV19 and TRBJ2-1; D not certain. From germline, CDR1 is LNHDA and CDR2 SQIVND (reference sequence). V gave up 3 bases and J gave up 7 bases, with 19 bases separating them. The CDR3 spans 16 residues. The CDR3 is CASSIDSVIGRNEQFF. DNA for the CDR3: TGTGCCAGTAGTATTGATAGTGTGATAGGGCGGAATGAGCAGTTCTTC.

Note on this clonotype: The junction and the germline gene differ at one end; a read error may be behind it. The chain combines TRBV29-1 with TRBJ2-5; D is uncertain. Germline V lookup: CDR1 SQVTM, CDR2 ANQGSEA. This CDR3 spans 13 amino acids. CDR3: CSGRRSDQETQYF. In nucleotides, the CDR3 is TGCAGCGGACGACGATCGGACCAGGAGACCCAGTACTTC. Full variable domain (missing parts from reference TRBV29-1 and TRBJ2-5): SAVISQKPSRDICQRGTSLTIQCQVDSQVTMMFWYRQQPGQSLTLIATANQGSEATYESGFVIDKFPISRPNLTFSTLTVSNMSPEDSSIYLCSGRRSDQETQYFGPGTRLLVL.

A few counts support this clonotype. This sequence joins TRBV19 and TRBJ2-1; 12 bases align to TRBD2. V was pared by 0 bases and J by 7 bases, with 4 bases of the junction left unmatched. Germline values: CDR1 LNHDA, CDR2 SQIVND (reference sequence). This CDR3 has 16 amino acids. The CDR3 loop is CASSIDSSGRANEQFF. The DNA of the CDR3 is TGTGCCAGTAGTATAGATTCTAGCGGGAGGGCGAATGAGCAGTTCTTC. The entire variable domain, with the rest obtained from reference TRBV19 and TRBJ2-1, is as follows: DGGITQSPKYLFRKEGQNVTLSCEQNLNHDAMYWYRQDPGQGLRLIYYSQIVNDFQKGDIAEGYSVSREKKESFPLTVTSAQKNPTAFYLCASSIDSSGRANEQFFGPGTRLTVL.

The gene calls are TRBV28 and TRBJ1-1; D uncertain. The germline V and J ends were trimmed by 8 bases and 3 bases, with 7 bases remaining between them. Germline-derived CDR1 and CDR2 are MDHEN and SYDVKM. The CDR3 runs 11 residues. CDR3 nucleotide sequence: TGTGCCAGCCGGCGATACACTGAAGCTTTCTTT. Translation gives CASRRYTEAFF.

This clonotype occurred a few times. The rearrangement joins TRBV28 to TRBJ2-7, with D perhaps TRBD1 (5 bases). Looked up from germline, CDR1 is MDHEN and CDR2 is SYDVKM. The CDR3 extends over 14 amino acids. The germline V and J ends were trimmed by 7 bases and 2 bases, with 15 bases remaining between them. The CDR3 DNA is TGTGCCAGCACCTTTAGGACAAAAACCTACGAGCAGTACTTC. The encoded protein is CASTFRTKTYEQYF.

This clonotype was seen more than once but under ten times. The chain couples TRBV9 to TRBJ2-3; 8 bases match TRBD2. The CDR3 spans 16 residues. The J segment lost 1 base and the V segment lost 2 bases, leaving 6 bases of the junction unmatched. Germline V gene sequence: CDR1 SGDLS, CDR2 YYNGEE. The CDR3 bases are TGTGCCAGCAGCGTTCACCCGGGAGGGGGCACAGATACGCAGTATTTT. Translated: CASSVHPGGGTDTQYF.

This sequence joins TRBV20-1 and TRBJ2-7; tentatively, D is TRBD1 (7 bases). V lost 5 bases to trimming and J lost 7 bases, with 18 bases between them. The germline gives CDR1 DFQATT, CDR2 SNEGSKA (reference sequence). The CDR3 has 13 residues. Here the CDR3 reads CSAGAGGPAEQYF. The CDR3 DNA follows: TGCAGTGCTGGGGCAGGGGGGCCAGCAGAGCAGTACTTC.